These 14 T cell receptor beta chains were sequenced from one sample in a study of immune evolution from preneoplasia to lung adenocarcinoma. Data came from immunoSEQ multiplex PCR; TCRdb stores just in-frame clones and leaves some out. This sample has 6,000 to 8,500 clones, with roughly 88% found just once. Sequenced: FFPE minimally invasive lung adenocarcinoma tissue. The receptors originated from an older person with lung adenocarcinoma.

The chain is built from TRBV5-1 and TRBJ1-4, with D possibly being TRBD1 (5 bases). Trimming took off 0 bases at V and 2 bases at J, with 8 bases between the two ends. The CDR3 loop spans 15 amino acids. CDR1 SGHRS and CDR2 YFSETQ come from the germline V gene. The CDR3, as DNA: TGCGCCAGCAGCTTGGAGGGGTGGACTAATGAAAAACTGTTTTTT. Translating gives CASSLEGWTNEKLFF.

V and J are TRBV27 and TRBJ1-5, with D tentatively TRBD1 (5 bases). The germline V gene encodes CDR1 MNHEY and CDR2 SMNVEV (reference sequence). Trimming pared 6 bases from V and 3 bases from J, leaving 12 bases between. The CDR3 extends over 14 amino acids. The chain's CDR3 is CASRPDNLNQPQHF. The CDR3 DNA reads as TGTGCCAGCAGGCCGGACAACCTCAATCAGCCCCAGCATTTT.

This chain links TRBV9 with TRBJ2-5; 10 nucleotides agree with TRBD2. Unmatched junction bases numbered 5, after V lost 5 bases and J lost 1 base. The V gene's germline CDR1 is SGDLS and CDR2 YYNGEE. The CDR3 extends over 15 amino acids. The CDR3 DNA is TGTGCCAGCAGTATGAGCGGGGGGGCCCAAGAGACCCAGTACTTC. Protein sequence: CASSMSGGAQETQYF. The entire variable domain, with the rest obtained from reference TRBV9 and TRBJ2-5, is as follows: DSGVTQTPKHLITATGQRVTLRCSPRSGDLSVYWYQQSLDQGLQFLIQYYNGEERAKGNILERFSAQQFPDLHSELNLSSLELGDSALYFCASSMSGGAQETQYFGPGTRLLVL.

The V gene is TRBV20-1, the J gene TRBJ1-1; D unresolved. Trimming took off 6 bases at V and 6 bases at J, with 11 bases between the two ends. Per germline, CDR1 DFQATT and CDR2 SNEGSKA (reference sequence). The CDR3 totals 11 residues. This CDR3 reads CSAERAAEAFF. CDR3 bases: TGCAGTGCCGAGCGGGCGGCTGAAGCTTTCTTT.

The V gene is TRBV6-1, the J gene TRBJ2-3; 10 nucleotides agree with TRBD2. This CDR3 contains 15 residues. Per the germline V gene, CDR1 is MNHNS and CDR2 is SASEGT. Trimming at V came to 6 bases and at J to 7 bases, leaving 10 bases not matched to a gene. The CDR3 DNA reads as TGTGCCAGCAGCCCCGGGACTAGCGACTCTAATACGCAGTATTTT. Protein sequence: CASSPGTSDSNTQYF.

CDR3: CASSLSSDTQYF. CDR3 bases: TGTGCCAGCAGCCTTTCTTCAGATACGCAGTATTTT. The chain is built from TRBV9 and TRBJ2-3, with unresolved D. The CDR3 is made up of 12 amino acids. Germline CDR1 is SGDLS and CDR2 is YYNGEE. Between the trimmed V and J ends, which lost 4 bases and 4 bases, there was a span of 7 bases.

V gene TRBV5-1 combines with J gene TRBJ1-2; D possibly corresponds to TRBD1 (6 bases). CDR3 length: 14 amino acids. Trimming cost V 0 bases and J 8 bases, with 14 bases left between them. Germline V gene sequence: CDR1 SGHRS, CDR2 YFSETQ. DNA for the CDR3: TGCGCCAGCAGCTTGGATCAACAGGGAAACGGCTACACCTTC. It translates to CASSLDQQGNGYTF.

The chain uses TRBV19 and TRBJ2-3, with 13 bases identical to TRBD2. Trimming took 6 bases from V and 3 from J; bases not matched to a gene: 6. Germline CDR1 and CDR2: LNHDA and SQIVND (reference sequence). There are 16 residues in the CDR3. The CDR3 sequence: CASSGLAGALTDTQYF. DNA of the CDR3: TGTGCCAGTAGCGGACTAGCGGGGGCCTTAACAGATACGCAGTATTTT.

V gene TRBV30 combines with J gene TRBJ2-3; 9 bases match TRBD2. The CDR3 consists of 15 residues. The germline CDR1 and CDR2 sequences are GTSNPN and SVGIG (reference sequence). The trim removed 5 bases at V and 4 bases at J, leaving 10 bases unmatched. DNA for the CDR3: TGTGCCTGGGAACCTTCTAGCGGGACCGCAGATACGCAGTATTTT. The encoded protein is CAWEPSSGTADTQYF.

This chain joins TRBV18 and TRBJ2-7; TRBD2 matches at 10 bases. The germline gives CDR1 KGHSH, CDR2 LQKENI. This CDR3 is built from 14 residues. Germline trimming cut 4 bases from V and 3 bases from J; bases unmatched to any gene: 3. Here the CDR3 reads CASSQTSGNYEQYF. The CDR3 DNA is TGTGCCAGCTCACAAACTAGCGGGAACTACGAGCAGTACTTC.

This sequence joins TRBV9 and TRBJ2-7; possibly TRBD2 for D (6 bases). CDR1 and CDR2 (germline): SGDLS, YYNGEE. V was clipped by 4 bases and J by 7 bases, with 12 bases between them. This CDR3 contains 12 residues. CDR3 protein: CASSRLDSEQYF. CDR3 sequence (DNA): TGTGCCAGCAGCAGACTAGATTCAGAGCAGTACTTC. The whole variable domain, filled in from reference TRBV9 and TRBJ2-7, reads DSGVTQTPKHLITATGQRVTLRCSPRSGDLSVYWYQQSLDQGLQFLIQYYNGEERAKGNILERFSAQQFPDLHSELNLSSLELGDSALYFCASSRLDSEQYFGPGTRLTVT.

The chain recombines TRBV18 with TRBJ2-1, with D perhaps matching TRBD2 (5 bases). The CDR3 runs to 13 residues. V shed 6 bases and J shed 8 bases, with 14 bases lying between them. CDR1 KGHSH and CDR2 LQKENI come from the germline V gene. The DNA of the CDR3 is TGTGCCAGCTCGAGGGCCGGGGAGTATGAGCAGTTCTTC. Amino acids: CASSRAGEYEQFF. Using reference TRBV18 and TRBJ2-1 for the parts outside the CDR3, the full variable domain is NAGVMQNPRHLVRRRGQEARLRCSPMKGHSHVYWYRQLPEEGLKFMVYLQKENIIDESGMPKERFSAEFPKEGPSILRIQQVVRGDSAAYFCASSRAGEYEQFFGPGTRLTVL.

This clone has only one observation. The chain couples TRBV7-2 to TRBJ2-7, with 10 bases that match TRBD2. The CDR3 has 15 residues. V lost 2 bases, J lost 2 bases, and 3 bases stayed unmatched. CDR1 is SGHTA, CDR2 FQGNSA, per germline. CDR3 nucleotides: TGTGCCAGCAGCTTAACTAGCGGGATGCCCTACGAGCAGTACTTC. Protein product: CASSLTSGMPYEQYF.

V gene TRBV7-6 combines with J gene TRBJ1-5; D perhaps matches TRBD1 (6 bases). Germline loops: CDR1 SGHVS, CDR2 FNYEAQ. The V and J ends lost 1 base and 3 bases respectively, with 13 bases between them. This CDR3 comprises 16 residues. DNA of the CDR3: TGTGCCAGCAGCTTAGAGGGCAGGGGCAACAATCAGCCCCAGCATTTT. This sequence encodes CASSLEGRGNNQPQHF.